This record covers a single TCR beta chain. Its target is unknown. One end of the junction fails to match germline, which may point to a read error. These data belong to a study of tumor and adjacent non-tumor tissue in lung cancer. Looking at the study overall: Stage I to III disease affected roughly 10 men and 5 women aged roughly 31 to 85.

The library came from three nested PCR rounds adapted from ARM-PCR protocols. A single record per CDR3 protein comes from TCRdb applying MiXCR to the multiplex PCR reads. The sample lists 60,000 to 70,000 distinct CDR3 sequences; approximately 73% were seen once. This sample's RNA came from whole unsorted tissue. More than 3 cm separated this lung sample from the edge of the tumor. Between August and November 2014, newly diagnosed, chemotherapy-naive lung cancer patients underwent thoracic surgery in China. The study, taken as a whole, reports: Significantly higher TCR diversity was found in tumor than normal lung. Normal lung showed higher cumulative top 100 clone frequency than tumor.

The sample was distant non-tumor lung tissue. The TCR comes from a man aged 60 to 69 with non-small cell lung cancer.

The CDR3 bases are TGCACCAGCAGCTTAACTAGCGGGGCGAGCTCCTACAATGAGCAGTTCTTC. Translation: CTSSLTSGASSYNEQFF. The genes are TRBV5-1 and TRBJ2-1; 10 nucleotides agree with TRBD2. The CDR3 contains 17 residues. Germline-derived CDR1 and CDR2 are SGHRS and YFSETQ.